These T cell receptor beta chains were read from a single sample in a study of control samples from healthy donors and cancer patients. Assay used: immunoSEQ multiplex PCR; TCRdb lists only in-frame clones, some missing. The top ten clones hold approximately 1.4% of a sample with about 180,000 clones, roughly 90% of them seen once. Sequencing input: blood. These receptors were obtained from a woman aged 45-65 years in good health. The CDR3 runs from the conserved cysteine through the conserved F or W. D genes are given only for firm matches. A clone size is listed for some rows: how often the clone was seen (once, few, many), or a class if it is expanded.

v_call: TRBV9; j_call: TRBJ2-2; clone_size: NA; d_call: NA; cdr3_aa: CASSVVGVDTGELFF; cdr3_nt: TGTGCCAGCAGCGTAGTCGGGGTTGACACCGGGGAGCTGTTTTTT
v_call: TRBV5-8; j_call: TRBJ2-2; clone_size: NA; d_call: TRBD2; cdr3_aa: CASSLARGAQGELFF; cdr3_nt: TGTGCCAGCAGCTTGGCGCGGGGGGCGCAGGGGGAGCTGTTTTTT
v_call: TRBV2; j_call: TRBJ2-1; clone_size: NA; d_call: NA; cdr3_aa: CASSEGVLPYNEQFF; cdr3_nt: TGTGCCAGCAGTGAAGGAGTCCTACCCTACAATGAGCAGTTCTTC
v_call: TRBV29-1; j_call: TRBJ1-2; clone_size: NA; d_call: NA; cdr3_aa: CSVDSQGYTF; cdr3_nt: TGCAGCGTGGACAGTCAGGGCTACACCTTC
v_call: TRBV11-2; j_call: TRBJ1-3; clone_size: NA; d_call: TRBD1; cdr3_aa: CASSRTGVGNTIYF; cdr3_nt: TGTGCCAGCAGCCGCACAGGGGTCGGAAACACCATATATTTT
v_call: TRBV29-1; j_call: TRBJ2-7; clone_size: once; d_call: TRBD1; cdr3_aa: CSVFDRAAPYEQYF; cdr3_nt: TGCAGCGTCTTCGACAGGGCAGCCCCCTACGAGCAGTACTTC
v_call: TRBV4-3; j_call: TRBJ2-3; clone_size: NA; d_call: TRBD2; cdr3_aa: CASGSGGYSTDTQYF; cdr3_nt: TGCGCCAGCGGTAGCGGGGGGTATAGCACAGATACGCAGTATTTT
v_call: TRBV12-3/TRBV12-4; j_call: TRBJ1-2; clone_size: NA; d_call: NA; cdr3_aa: CASSFGVGYTF; cdr3_nt: TGTGCCAGCAGTTTCGGGGTAGGCTACACCTTC
v_call: TRBV7-2; j_call: TRBJ2-3; clone_size: NA; d_call: TRBD1; cdr3_aa: CASSPGQLGTDTQYF; cdr3_nt: TGTGCCAGCAGCCCGGGACAGCTTGGCACAGATACGCAGTATTTT
v_call: TRBV7-7; j_call: TRBJ2-1; clone_size: NA; d_call: TRBD1; cdr3_aa: CASSSDRDNEQFF; cdr3_nt: TGTGCCAGCAGCTCTGACAGGGACAATGAGCAGTTCTTC
v_call: TRBV25-1; j_call: TRBJ1-1; clone_size: NA; d_call: TRBD1; cdr3_aa: CASSTGAEAFF; cdr3_nt: TGTGCCAGCAGTACAGGGGCTGAAGCTTTCTTT
v_call: TRBV18; j_call: TRBJ1-1; clone_size: NA; d_call: NA; cdr3_aa: CASSPQLNTEAFF; cdr3_nt: TGTGCCAGCTCACCACAGCTCAACACTGAAGCTTTCTTT
v_call: TRBV18; j_call: TRBJ1-3; clone_size: once; d_call: NA; cdr3_aa: CASSPNPAHSGNTIYF; cdr3_nt: TGTGCCAGCTCCCCCAACCCCGCTCACTCTGGAAACACCATATATTTT
v_call: TRBV6-2/TRBV6-3; j_call: TRBJ1-5; clone_size: NA; d_call: NA; cdr3_aa: CASSLTDRTGQPQHF; cdr3_nt: TGTGCCAGCAGTCTGACCGACAGAACCGGTCAGCCCCAGCATTTT
v_call: TRBV27; j_call: TRBJ1-5; clone_size: NA; d_call: NA; cdr3_aa: CASSLYSGGNQPQHF; cdr3_nt: TGTGCCAGCAGTTTGTATTCCGGGGGCAATCAGCCCCAGCATTTT
v_call: TRBV12-3/TRBV12-4; j_call: TRBJ2-5; clone_size: few; d_call: NA; cdr3_aa: CASSLGAQETQYF; cdr3_nt: TGTGCCAGCAGTTTAGGAGCACAAGAGACCCAGTACTTC
v_call: TRBV7-9; j_call: TRBJ2-2; clone_size: NA; d_call: NA; cdr3_aa: CASSAWSGNTGELFF; cdr3_nt: TGTGCCAGCAGCGCCTGGTCAGGAAACACCGGGGAGCTGTTTTTT
v_call: TRBV7-8; j_call: TRBJ1-1; clone_size: NA; d_call: NA; cdr3_aa: CASSGRAGMNTEAFF; cdr3_nt: TGTGCCAGCAGCGGCCGTGCGGGGATGAACACTGAAGCTTTCTTT
v_call: TRBV10-3; j_call: TRBJ2-2; clone_size: NA; d_call: NA; cdr3_aa: CATIPGVNTGELFF; cdr3_nt: TGTGCCACCATCCCAGGGGTGAACACCGGGGAGCTGTTTTTT
v_call: TRBV5-6; j_call: TRBJ2-7; clone_size: NA; d_call: NA; cdr3_aa: CASSRTAYEQYF; cdr3_nt: TGTGCCAGCAGCCGGACCGCCTACGAGCAGTACTTC
v_call: TRBV18; j_call: TRBJ1-1; clone_size: NA; d_call: TRBD1; cdr3_aa: CASSSGQRNTEAFF; cdr3_nt: TGTGCCAGCTCATCGGGACAGAGGAACACTGAAGCTTTCTTT
v_call: TRBV19; j_call: TRBJ2-3; clone_size: few; d_call: NA; cdr3_aa: CASSGTHTDTQYF; cdr3_nt: TGTGCCAGTAGTGGGACACACACAGATACGCAGTATTTT
v_call: TRBV6-2/TRBV6-3; j_call: TRBJ2-5; clone_size: NA; d_call: NA; cdr3_aa: CASSYRGFGETQYF; cdr3_nt: TGTGCCAGCAGCTATAGAGGGTTCGGGGAGACCCAGTACTTC
v_call: TRBV4-2; j_call: TRBJ1-5; clone_size: NA; d_call: TRBD1; cdr3_aa: CASSLSGQNNQPQHF; cdr3_nt: TGTGCCAGCAGCCTTTCGGGACAGAACAATCAGCCCCAGCATTTT